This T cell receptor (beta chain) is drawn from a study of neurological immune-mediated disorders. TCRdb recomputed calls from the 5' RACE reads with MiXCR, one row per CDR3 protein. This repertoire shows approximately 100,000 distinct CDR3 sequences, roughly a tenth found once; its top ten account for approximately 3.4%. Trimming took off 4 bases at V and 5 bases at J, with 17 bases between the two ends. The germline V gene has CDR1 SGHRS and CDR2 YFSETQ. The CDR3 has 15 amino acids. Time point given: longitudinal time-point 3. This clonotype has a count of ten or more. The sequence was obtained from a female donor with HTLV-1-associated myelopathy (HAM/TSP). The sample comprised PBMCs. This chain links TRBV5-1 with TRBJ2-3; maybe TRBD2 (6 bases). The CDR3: CASSISDPGVDTQYF. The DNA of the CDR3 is TGCGCCAGCAGCATATCGGACCCGGGAGTAGATACGCAGTATTTT. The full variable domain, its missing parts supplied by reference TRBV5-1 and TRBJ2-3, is KAGVTQTPRYLIKTRGQQVTLSCSPISGHRSVSWYQQTPGQGLQFLFEYFSETQRNKGNFPGRFSGRQFSNSRSEMNVSTLELGDSALYLCASSISDPGVDTQYFGPGTRLTVL.